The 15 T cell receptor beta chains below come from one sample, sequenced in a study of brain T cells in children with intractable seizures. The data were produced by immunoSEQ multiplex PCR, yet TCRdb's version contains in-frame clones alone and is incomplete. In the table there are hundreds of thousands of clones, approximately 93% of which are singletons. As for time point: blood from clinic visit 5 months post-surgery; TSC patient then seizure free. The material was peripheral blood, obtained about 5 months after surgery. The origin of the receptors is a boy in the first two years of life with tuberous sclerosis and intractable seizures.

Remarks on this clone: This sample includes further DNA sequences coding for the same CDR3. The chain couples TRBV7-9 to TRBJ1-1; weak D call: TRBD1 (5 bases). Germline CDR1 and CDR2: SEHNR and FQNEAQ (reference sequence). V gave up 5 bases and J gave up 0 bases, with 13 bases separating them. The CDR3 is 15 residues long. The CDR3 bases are TGTGCCAGCAGCCCCCCGACAGTTATGAACACTGAAGCTTTCTTT. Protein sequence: CASSPPTVMNTEAFF.

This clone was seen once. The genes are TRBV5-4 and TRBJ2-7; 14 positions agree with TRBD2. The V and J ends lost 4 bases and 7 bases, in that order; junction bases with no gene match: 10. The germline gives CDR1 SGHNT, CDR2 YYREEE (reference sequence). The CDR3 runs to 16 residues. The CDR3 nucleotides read TGTGCCAGCAGCCCCAATCGACTAGCGGGAGGGGGAGAGCAGTACTTC. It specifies CASSPNRLAGGGEQYF.

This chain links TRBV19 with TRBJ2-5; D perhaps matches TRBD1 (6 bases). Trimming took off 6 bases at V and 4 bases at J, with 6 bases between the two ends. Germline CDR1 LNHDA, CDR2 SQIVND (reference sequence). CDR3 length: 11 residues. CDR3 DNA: TGTGCCAGTAGGACAGGAGAGACCCAGTACTTC. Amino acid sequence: CASRTGETQYF.

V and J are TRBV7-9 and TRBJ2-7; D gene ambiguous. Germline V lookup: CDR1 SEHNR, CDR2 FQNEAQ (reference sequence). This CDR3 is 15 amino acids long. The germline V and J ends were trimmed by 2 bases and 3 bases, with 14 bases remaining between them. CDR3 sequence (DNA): TGTGCCAGCAGCTTAACGGGCGACTTCTACTACGAGCAGTACTTC. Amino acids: CASSLTGDFYYEQYF.

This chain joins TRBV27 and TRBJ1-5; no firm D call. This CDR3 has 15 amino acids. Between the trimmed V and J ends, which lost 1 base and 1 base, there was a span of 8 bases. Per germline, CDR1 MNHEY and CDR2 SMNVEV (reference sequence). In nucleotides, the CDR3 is TGTGCCAGCAGTTTATGGGCGGGGAGCAATCAGCCCCAGCATTTT. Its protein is CASSLWAGSNQPQHF.

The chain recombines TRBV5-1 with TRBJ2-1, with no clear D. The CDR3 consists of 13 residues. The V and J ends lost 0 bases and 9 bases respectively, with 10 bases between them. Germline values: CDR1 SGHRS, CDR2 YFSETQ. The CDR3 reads CASSLGLQVEQFF. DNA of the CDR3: TGCGCCAGCAGCTTGGGACTGCAAGTTGAGCAGTTCTTC.

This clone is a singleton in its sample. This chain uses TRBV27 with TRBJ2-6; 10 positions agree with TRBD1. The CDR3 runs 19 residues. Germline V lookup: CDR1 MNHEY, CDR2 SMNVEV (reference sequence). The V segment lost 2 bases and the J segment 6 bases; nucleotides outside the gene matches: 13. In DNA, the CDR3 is TGTGCCAGCAGTTTAATGATGGACAGGGGGTCTGGTTTGGCCAACGTCCTGACTTTC. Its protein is CASSLMMDRGSGLANVLTF.

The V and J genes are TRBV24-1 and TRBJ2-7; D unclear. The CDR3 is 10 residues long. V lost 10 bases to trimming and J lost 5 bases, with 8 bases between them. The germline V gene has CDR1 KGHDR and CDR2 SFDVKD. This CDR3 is CATPLDEQYF. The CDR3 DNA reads TGTGCCACGCCCCTGGACGAGCAGTACTTC.

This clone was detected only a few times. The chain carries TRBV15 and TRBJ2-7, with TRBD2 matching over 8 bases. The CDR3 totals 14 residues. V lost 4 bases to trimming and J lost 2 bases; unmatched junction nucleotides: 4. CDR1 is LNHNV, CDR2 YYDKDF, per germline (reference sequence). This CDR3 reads CATSIAGGPYEQYF. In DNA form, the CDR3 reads TGTGCCACCAGCATCGCGGGGGGTCCCTACGAGCAGTACTTC.

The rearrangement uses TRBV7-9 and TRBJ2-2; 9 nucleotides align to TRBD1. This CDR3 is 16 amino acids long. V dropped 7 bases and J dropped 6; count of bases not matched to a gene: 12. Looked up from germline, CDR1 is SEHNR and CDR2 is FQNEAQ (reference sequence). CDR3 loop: CASTSFRDRVSGELFF. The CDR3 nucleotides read TGTGCCAGCACCTCGTTTAGGGACAGGGTTTCCGGGGAGCTGTTTTTT.

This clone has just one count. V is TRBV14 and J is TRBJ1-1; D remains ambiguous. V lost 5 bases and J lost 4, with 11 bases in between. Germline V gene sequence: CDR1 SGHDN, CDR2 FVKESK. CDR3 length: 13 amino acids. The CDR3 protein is CASSARTGTEAFF. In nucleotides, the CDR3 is TGTGCCAGCAGCGCCCGGACTGGCACTGAAGCTTTCTTT.

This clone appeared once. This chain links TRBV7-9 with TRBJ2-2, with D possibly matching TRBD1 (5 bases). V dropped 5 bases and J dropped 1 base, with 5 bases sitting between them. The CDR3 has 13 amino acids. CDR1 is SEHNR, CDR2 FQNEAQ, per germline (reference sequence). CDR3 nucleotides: TGTGCCAGCAGCGGACAGAACACCGGGGAGCTGTTTTTT. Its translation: CASSGQNTGELFF.

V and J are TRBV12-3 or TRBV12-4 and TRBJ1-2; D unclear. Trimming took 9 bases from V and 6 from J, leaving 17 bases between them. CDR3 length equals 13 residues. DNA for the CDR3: TGTGCCAGTTCCATCCAGAGCACCGATGGCTACACCTTC. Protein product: CASSIQSTDGYTF.

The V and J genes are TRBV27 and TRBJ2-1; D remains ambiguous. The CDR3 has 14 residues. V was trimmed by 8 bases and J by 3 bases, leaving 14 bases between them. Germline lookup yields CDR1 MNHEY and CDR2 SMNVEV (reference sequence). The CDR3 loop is CASGGPAVYNEQFF. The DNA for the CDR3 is TGTGCCAGCGGTGGCCCCGCGGTCTACAATGAGCAGTTCTTC.

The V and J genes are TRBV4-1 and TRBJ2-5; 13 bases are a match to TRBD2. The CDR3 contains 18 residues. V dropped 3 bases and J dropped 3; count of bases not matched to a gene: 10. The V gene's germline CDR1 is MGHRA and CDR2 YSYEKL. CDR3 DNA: TGCGCCAGCAGCCACGTGAAACCGGGACTAGCGGGAAAAGAGACCCAGTACTTC. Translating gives CASSHVKPGLAGKETQYF.